Below are 27 T cell receptor beta chains sequenced from a single sample in a study of neoadjuvant nivolumab and ipilimumab in lung cancer (TCRdb year 2020). Read against the paper, the sample's time point label means: pretherapy, before neoadjuvant immune checkpoint inhibitors. Libraries were constructed by the immunoSEQ multiplex PCR assay. TCRdb obtained this table from immuneACCESS and retained in-frame rearrangements with V and J assigned. These tables miss some clones; where compared with another copy, unresolved V genes account for less than half of the shortfall, and the remainder is unexplained. In all, the sample holds 39,000 or so clones, and approximately 92% of those were seen once. Of the sample, 3% to 4% is held by the ten largest clones. The specimen comprised peripheral blood, sampled before neoadjuvant nivolumab, alone or with ipilimumab. The receptors stem from an adult with non-small cell lung cancer.

The chain has TRBV12-5 and TRBJ2-7; TRBD1 matches 9 bases. Per the germline V gene, CDR1 is LGHNT and CDR2 is FRNRAP. V trimming: 7 bases; J trimming: 9 bases; junction bases outside the gene matches: 13. The CDR3 totals 14 residues. The CDR3 reads CASASGGQGRVQYF. DNA of the CDR3: TGTGCTAGTGCCTCAGGGGGACAGGGAAGAGTGCAGTACTTC. The full variable domain, in which reference TRBV12-5 and TRBJ2-7 provide the parts outside the CDR3, is DARVTQTPRHKVTEMGQEVTMRCQPILGHNTVFWYRQTMMQGLELLAYFRNRAPLDDSGMPKDRFSAEMPDATLATLKIQPSEPRDSAVYFCASASGGQGRVQYFGPGTRLTVT.

This chain's CDR3 is CASSKEVTQYF. The CDR3 DNA is TGTGCCAGTAGTAAGGAGGTGACGCAGTATTTT. V usage is TRBV19 and J usage is TRBJ2-3; D perhaps matches TRBD2 (5 bases). V was clipped by 4 bases and J by 9 bases, with 8 bases between them. Germline V lookup: CDR1 LNHDA, CDR2 SQIVND (reference sequence). This CDR3 region has 11 residues.

The CDR3 region is CASSPRLAASTDTQYF. The CDR3 DNA follows: TGTGCCAGCAGCCCCAGACTAGCTGCCAGCACAGATACGCAGTATTTT. This chain links TRBV4-2 with TRBJ2-3; 7 bases map to TRBD2. The V gene end was trimmed by 4 bases and the J gene end by 0 bases; junction bases not matched to a gene: 7. Germline V gene lookup returns CDR1 LGHNA and CDR2 YNFKEQ. The CDR3 is 16 residues long.

V is TRBV29-1 and J is TRBJ2-1; D unresolved. CDR1 SQVTM and CDR2 ANQGSEA come from the germline V gene. The CDR3 has 14 amino acids. Between the trimmed V and J ends, which lost 5 bases and 4 bases, there was a span of 15 bases. CDR3 region: CSVLVRLAYNEQFF. The CDR3 coding sequence is TGCAGCGTTCTCGTTAGACTGGCGTACAATGAGCAGTTCTTC.

CDR3 sequence: CTSSQACGWLAGTYNEQFF. The CDR3 DNA is TGCACCAGCAGCCAAGCTTGCGGTTGGCTAGCGGGGACCTACAATGAGCAGTTCTTC. The genes are TRBV1 and TRBJ2-1; the table's D call TRBD2 went unverified against the DNA. TRBV1 is termed a pseudogene. This CDR3 region has 19 residues.

The V gene is TRBV11-2, the J gene TRBJ2-1; TRBD1 aligns across 9 bases. The V gene end was trimmed by 3 bases and the J gene end by 4 bases; junction bases not matched to a gene: 16. CDR1 and CDR2 (germline): SGHAT, FQNNGV. The CDR3 contains 19 residues. CDR3 in amino acids: CASSLASVAGQGWYNEQFF. The CDR3 DNA reads TGTGCCAGCAGCTTGGCCTCCGTCGCGGGACAGGGATGGTACAATGAGCAGTTCTTC.

The V gene is TRBV13, the J gene TRBJ2-7; TRBD1 might be the D (6 bases). The CDR3 is made up of 16 amino acids. Looked up from germline, CDR1 is PRHDT and CDR2 is FYEKMQ (reference sequence). V lost 4 bases to trimming and J lost 5 bases, with 21 bases between them. CDR3 residues: CASSSNRVVTLHEQYF. In nucleotides, the CDR3 is TGTGCCAGCAGCTCGAACAGGGTTGTTACCCTGCACGAGCAGTACTTC.

The V call is TRBV15, the J call TRBJ2-2; D is unresolved. Germline V lookup: CDR1 LNHNV, CDR2 YYDKDF (reference sequence). The germline V and J ends were trimmed by 0 bases and 7 bases, with 9 bases remaining between them. This CDR3 is built from 14 residues. CDR3 bases: TGTGCCACCAGCAGAGATTCCCAGCTCGGGGAGCTGTTTTTT. As protein: CATSRDSQLGELFF.

V is TRBV9 and J is TRBJ2-1; TRBD2 aligns across 7 bases. The CDR3 has 17 amino acids. The V and J ends lost 4 bases and 1 base, in that order; junction bases with no gene match: 11. Germline CDR1 and CDR2: SGDLS and YYNGEE. CDR3 nucleotide sequence: TGTGCCAGCAGCACCACCGTAGGGAGGGGTTCCTACAATGAGCAGTTCTTC. Protein: CASSTTVGRGSYNEQFF.

V is TRBV9 and J is TRBJ2-2; a weak D match, TRBD1 (6 bases). The CDR3 has 16 amino acids. Germline V gene data show CDR1 as SGDLS and CDR2 as YYNGEE. Trimming stripped 4 bases from V and 0 bases from J, with 13 bases between. CDR3 region: CASSLQGNANTGELFF. Written as DNA, the CDR3 is TGTGCCAGCAGCCTACAGGGAAACGCGAACACCGGGGAGCTGTTTTTT.

The chain combines TRBV18 with TRBJ2-7; tentatively, D is TRBD2 (6 bases). The germline gives CDR1 KGHSH, CDR2 LQKENI. The CDR3 loop spans 16 amino acids. Trimming took 2 bases from V and 4 from J, leaving 18 bases between them. The CDR3, as DNA: TGTGCCAGCTCACCAGGAAGGGGTAGCGGAGGTTACGAGCAGTACTTC. It yields the protein CASSPGRGSGGYEQYF.

The rearrangement links TRBV6-1 to TRBJ2-5; 8 bases line up with TRBD1. The CDR3 consists of 13 residues. The trim removed 6 bases at V and 5 bases at J, leaving 5 bases unmatched. Germline V lookup: CDR1 MNHNS, CDR2 SASEGT. CDR3 in amino acids: CASSQDRAETQYF. Written as DNA, the CDR3 is TGTGCCAGCAGCCAGGACAGGGCCGAGACCCAGTACTTC.

The rearrangement links TRBV18 to TRBJ2-2; D may be TRBD2 (5 bases). The germline V and J ends were trimmed by 5 bases and 3 bases, with 16 bases remaining between them. Germline V gene lookup returns CDR1 KGHSH and CDR2 LQKENI. The length of the CDR3 is 16 residues. CDR3 nucleotides: TGTGCCAGCTCAGTGGAGGCTCCCCAATACACCGGGGAGCTGTTTTTT. Protein sequence: CASSVEAPQYTGELFF.

The CDR3 sequence: CASSLLTGRDTQYF. The CDR3 nucleotides are TGCGCCAGCAGCCTATTGACAGGGAGAGATACGCAGTATTTT. V usage is TRBV5-1 and J usage is TRBJ2-3; 7 nucleotides align to TRBD1. The ends lost 4 bases at V and 5 bases at J; junction bases unmatched: 7. In germline, CDR1 is SGHRS, CDR2 YFSETQ. CDR3 length equals 14 residues.

The chain carries TRBV6-6 and TRBJ2-2; 7 bases are a match to TRBD1. The CDR3 is 16 amino acids. Germline CDR1 MNHNY, CDR2 SVGAGI (reference sequence). J was trimmed by 2 bases and V by 3 bases; bases with no gene match: 6. The CDR3 here is CASSYAGGPNTGELFF. The DNA of the CDR3 is TGTGCCAGCAGTTATGCAGGGGGACCCAACACCGGGGAGCTGTTTTTT.

The chain has TRBV30 and TRBJ1-5; unclear D gene. CDR3 length: 15 residues. CDR1 and CDR2 (germline): GTSNPN, SVGIG (reference sequence). V lost 2 bases and J lost 6, with 17 bases in between. CDR3 protein: CAWSLGVRGSQPQHF. The CDR3 DNA reads as TGTGCCTGGAGTCTGGGAGTCCGAGGGAGTCAGCCCCAGCATTTT.

The genes are TRBV2 and TRBJ2-5; TRBD2 aligns across 9 bases. The length of the CDR3 is 15 residues. Losses at the gene ends were 4 bases for V and 2 bases for J; bases not matched to a gene: 5. The V gene's germline CDR1 is SNHLY and CDR2 FYNNEI. The CDR3 loop reads CASSVLAGVQETQYF. The CDR3 DNA reads as TGTGCCAGCAGTGTTTTAGCGGGGGTGCAAGAGACCCAGTACTTC.

The rearrangement links TRBV30 to TRBJ2-2; D gene unclear. CDR1 and CDR2 (germline): GTSNPN, SVGIG (reference sequence). CDR3 length: 14 amino acids. Trimming shortened V by 1 base and J by 0 bases, and 6 bases separated the two germline ends. CDR3 sequence (DNA): TGTGCCTGGAGTGGTCTAGCGAACACCGGGGAGCTGTTTTTT. It translates to CAWSGLANTGELFF.

The rearrangement joins TRBV19 to TRBJ2-1, with 9 bases identical to TRBD1. The CDR3 covers 15 residues. Germline lookup yields CDR1 LNHDA and CDR2 SQIVND (reference sequence). The V segment lost 7 bases and the J segment 3 bases; nucleotides outside the gene matches: 7. The CDR3 region is CASTSGQGNYNEQFF. The CDR3 DNA is TGTGCCAGTACATCGGGACAGGGAAACTACAATGAGCAGTTCTTC.

This clone occurred once. One end of the junction varies from germline; a read error may be responsible. The chain joins TRBV7-2 to TRBJ2-2; 9 nucleotides align to TRBD2. The CDR3 has 17 amino acids. Germline assignment: CDR1 SGHTA and CDR2 FQGNSA. The CDR3 protein is CASSTRVLAGNIGELFF. The CDR3 coding sequence is TGTGCCAGCAGCACACGGGTCCTAGCGGGAAACATCGGGGAGCTGTTTTTT.

The V gene is TRBV7-2, the J gene TRBJ2-1, with D perhaps TRBD2 (5 bases). The CDR3 covers 15 residues. The germline gives CDR1 SGHTA, CDR2 FQGNSA. The V end was cut by 4 bases, the J end by 5 bases, with 15 bases between. CDR3 DNA sequence: TGTGCCAGCAGCTCAGGAGCCGGACTTCACAATGAGCAGTTCTTC. Encoded protein: CASSSGAGLHNEQFF.

The rearrangement links TRBV11-3 to TRBJ1-1; D is undetermined. CDR1 is SGHNT, CDR2 YENEEA, per germline. CDR3 length: 14 amino acids. Trimming pared 1 base from V and 1 base from J, leaving 7 bases between. The CDR3 protein is CASSLGHQNTEAFF. Here the CDR3 DNA reads TGTGCCAGCAGCTTAGGACACCAGAACACTGAAGCTTTCTTT.

A few counts support this clone. The V gene is TRBV18, the J gene TRBJ2-1; 8 nucleotides agree with TRBD2. V lost 0 bases to trimming and J lost 8 bases; unmatched junction nucleotides: 6. CDR3 length: 15 amino acids. CDR1 is KGHSH and CDR2 is LQKENI in the germline V gene. As DNA, the CDR3 is TGTGCCAGCTCACCACCTAGCGGGATAGCGGATGAGCAGTTCTTC. This encodes CASSPPSGIADEQFF.

J is TRBJ2-7 and V is TRBV5-4, with 7 bases that match TRBD1. The CDR3 runs to 13 residues. The germline V gene has CDR1 SGHNT and CDR2 YYREEE (reference sequence). After removal of 4 bases from V and 7 bases from J, the junction contained 8 bases not matched to a gene. CDR3 DNA sequence: TGTGCCAGCAGCCCCTGGACAGGTTTTGAGCAGTACTTC. It codes for CASSPWTGFEQYF. The full variable domain, with the rest looked up from reference TRBV5-4 and TRBJ2-7, is ETGVTQSPTHLIKTRGQQVTLRCSSQSGHNTVSWYQQALGQGPQFIFQYYREEENGRGNFPPRFSGLQFPNYSSELNVNALELDDSALYLCASSPWTGFEQYFGPGTRLTVT.

This clone was picked up one time. The V and J genes are TRBV5-1 and TRBJ2-7, with D possibly being TRBD1 or TRBD2 (6 bases each). The CDR3 is 15 residues long. The germline V gene encodes CDR1 SGHRS and CDR2 YFSETQ. Trimming took off 5 bases at V and 2 bases at J, with 17 bases between the two ends. The CDR3 DNA reads TGCGCCAGCAGATCTCTGGAGGGGGTTACCTACGAGCAGTACTTC. This sequence encodes CASRSLEGVTYEQYF.

The gene calls are TRBV5-1 and TRBJ2-6, with D perhaps TRBD1 (7 bases). The germline V and J ends were trimmed by 2 bases and 4 bases, with 16 bases remaining between them. This CDR3 region has 17 residues. CDR1 and CDR2 from the germline V gene are SGHRS and YFSETQ. The CDR3 sequence is CASSFIPGGTGANVLTF. The DNA for the CDR3 is TGCGCCAGCAGCTTTATCCCAGGGGGGACCGGGGCCAACGTCCTGACTTTC.

The rearrangement joins TRBV9 to TRBJ2-1; 10 bases are a match to TRBD2. Germline V gives CDR1 SGDLS, CDR2 YYNGEE. CDR3 length: 17 amino acids. V trimming: 1 base; J trimming: 2 bases; junction bases outside the gene matches: 6. CDR3 DNA: TGTGCCAGCAGCGTACTCCGAGCGGGAGGGCCCTACAATGAGCAGTTCTTC. This codes for CASSVLRAGGPYNEQFF.